This T cell receptor (beta chain) was captured in a study of blood T cells in healthy people across ages. Whole-study findings and limits: PBMCs left unsorted prevented a conclusive naive versus antigen-experienced comparison.

V was cut by 6 bases and J by 6 bases, with 12 bases left in between. The CDR3 sequence is 13 residues long. Germline V gene lookup returns CDR1 MNHEY and CDR2 SVGAGI. In the case of this clonotype: Its target is not known.

Through a sample-barcoded 5' primer and a J-beta primer mix, a second PCR was run for about 6 to 11 cycles. TCRdb re-analysed the 5' RACE reads in MiXCR, keeping a single row per CDR3 protein. The sample lists roughly 1,800,000 distinct CDR3 sequences; 49% were seen once. The donors, aged roughly 6 to 100, were healthy Caucasians from Russia. Every donor gave approximately 10 milliliters of peripheral blood. Sequencing was performed on blood. The source of this sequence is a woman in her 40s in good health. The chain couples TRBV6-5 to TRBJ2-1; unclear D gene. This CDR3 is CASRPGLGNEQFF. The CDR3 bases are TGTGCCAGCAGGCCCGGTTTAGGCAATGAGCAGTTCTTC.